The present entry profiles one T cell receptor beta chain with its context. This sample was taken from a study of blood T cell repertoires in COVID-19. As for the study in general: COVID-19 samples, acute and convalescent, were from the United States, Italy and Spain.

From germline, CDR1 is MRHNA and CDR2 SNTAGT. Unmatched junction bases numbered 6, after V lost 0 bases and J lost 4 bases. The CDR3 spans 16 residues. Those who participated ranged in age from roughly 18 to 89 years and resided in about 24 US areas. Clinical history reported by participants formed the basis on which cohorts were assigned. In the original workflow: Amplified reference gene primers provided the basis for estimating nucleated cell counts. Here immunoSEQ multiplex PCR was the method, and the copy in TCRdb shows in-frame clones only, minus some. For V, J and clone size, that table is used; D and trimming come from the DNA. The sample consists of 250,000 to 350,000 clones, 90% of them appearing once.

The TCR comes from a woman aged 18 to 35 with acute COVID-19. The rearrangement uses TRBV6-4 and TRBJ1-1; TRBD1 aligns across 9 bases. The specimen sequenced was PBMCs or T cells enriched from blood (not recorded which). For the CDR3, the DNA is TGTGCCAGCAGTGACTCCGAAGGACAGGGGTCCACTGAAGCTTTCTTT. It codes for CASSDSEGQGSTEAFF.